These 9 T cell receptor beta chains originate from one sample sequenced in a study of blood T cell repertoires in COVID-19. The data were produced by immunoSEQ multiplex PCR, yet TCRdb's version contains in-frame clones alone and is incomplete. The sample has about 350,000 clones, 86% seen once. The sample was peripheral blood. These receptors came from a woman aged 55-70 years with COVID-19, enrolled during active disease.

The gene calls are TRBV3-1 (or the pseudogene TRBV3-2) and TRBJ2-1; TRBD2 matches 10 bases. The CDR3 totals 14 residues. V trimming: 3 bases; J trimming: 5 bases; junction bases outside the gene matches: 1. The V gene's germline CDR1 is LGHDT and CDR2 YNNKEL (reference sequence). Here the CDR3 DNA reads TGTGCCAGCAGCCACAGCGGGGGGGACAATGAGCAGTTCTTC. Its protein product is CASSHSGGDNEQFF.

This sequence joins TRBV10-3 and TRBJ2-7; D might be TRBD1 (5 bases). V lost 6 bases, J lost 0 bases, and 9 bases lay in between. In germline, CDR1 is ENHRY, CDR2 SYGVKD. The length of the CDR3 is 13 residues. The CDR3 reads CAIRTDSSYEQYF. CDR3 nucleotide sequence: TGTGCCATCAGGACTGACAGCTCCTACGAGCAGTACTTC.

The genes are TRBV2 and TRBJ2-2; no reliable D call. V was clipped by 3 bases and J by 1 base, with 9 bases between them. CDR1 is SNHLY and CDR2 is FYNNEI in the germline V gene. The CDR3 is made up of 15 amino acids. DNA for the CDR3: TGTGCCAGCAGTGACAGTCTTGGGAACACCGGGGAGCTGTTTTTT. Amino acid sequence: CASSDSLGNTGELFF. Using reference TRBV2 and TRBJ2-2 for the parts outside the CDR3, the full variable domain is EPEVTQTPSHQVTQMGQEVILRCVPISNHLYFYWYRQILGQKVEFLVSFYNNEISEKSEIFDDQFSVERPDGSNFTLKIRSTKLEDSAMYFCASSDSLGNTGELFFGEGSRLTVL.

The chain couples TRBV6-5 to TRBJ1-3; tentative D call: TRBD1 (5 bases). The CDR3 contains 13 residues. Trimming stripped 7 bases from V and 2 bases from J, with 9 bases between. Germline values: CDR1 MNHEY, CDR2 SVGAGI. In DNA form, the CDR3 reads TGTGCCAGCACAGGAGGGGCTGGAAACACCATATATTTT. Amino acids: CASTGGAGNTIYF.

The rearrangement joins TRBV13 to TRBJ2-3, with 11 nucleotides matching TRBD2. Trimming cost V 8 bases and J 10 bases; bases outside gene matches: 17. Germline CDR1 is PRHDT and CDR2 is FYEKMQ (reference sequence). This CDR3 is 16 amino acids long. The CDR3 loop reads CASQGRALAGGRPQYF. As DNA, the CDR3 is TGTGCCAGCCAAGGAAGGGCGCTAGCGGGGGGCCGGCCGCAGTATTTT. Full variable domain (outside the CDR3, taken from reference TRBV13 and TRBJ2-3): AAGVIQSPRHLIKEKRETATLKCYPIPRHDTVYWYQQGPGQDPQFLISFYEKMQSDKGSIPDRFSAQQFSDYHSELNMSSLELGDSALYFCASQGRALAGGRPQYFGPGTRLTVL.

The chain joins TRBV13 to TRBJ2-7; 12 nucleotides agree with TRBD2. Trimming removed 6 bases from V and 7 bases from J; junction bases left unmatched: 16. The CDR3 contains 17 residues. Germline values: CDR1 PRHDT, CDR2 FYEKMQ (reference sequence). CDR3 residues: CASSYGLAGISGTEQYF. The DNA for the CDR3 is TGTGCCAGCAGTTATGGACTAGCGGGGATATCAGGTACTGAGCAGTACTTC.

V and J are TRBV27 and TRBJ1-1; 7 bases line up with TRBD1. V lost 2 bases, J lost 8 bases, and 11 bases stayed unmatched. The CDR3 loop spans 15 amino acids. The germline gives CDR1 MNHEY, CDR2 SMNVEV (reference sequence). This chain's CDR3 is CASSLLTGALREAFF. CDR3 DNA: TGTGCCAGCAGTTTACTAACAGGGGCGTTAAGAGAAGCTTTCTTT.

The chain's CDR3 is CASTWGSPYGYTF. The CDR3 region has the DNA TGTGCCAGTACGTGGGGCTCCCCCTATGGCTACACCTTC. The rearrangement joins TRBV19 to TRBJ1-2; TRBD1 might be the D (5 bases). Germline loops: CDR1 LNHDA, CDR2 SQIVND (reference sequence). This CDR3 is built from 13 residues. Trimming removed 7 bases from V and 4 bases from J, with 13 bases in between.

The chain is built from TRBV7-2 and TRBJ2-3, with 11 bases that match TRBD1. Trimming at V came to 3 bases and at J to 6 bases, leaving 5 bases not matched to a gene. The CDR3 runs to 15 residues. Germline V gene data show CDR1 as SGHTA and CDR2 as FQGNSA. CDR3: CASSFSGTGGDTQYF. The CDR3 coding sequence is TGTGCCAGCAGCTTTAGCGGGACAGGGGGGGATACGCAGTATTTT.